The clone carrying this T cell receptor beta chain was counted a few times. Its specificity is not known. Deletions cut 3 bases from V and 1 base from J, with 11 bases between. The CDR3 is made up of 15 amino acids. This sample stems from a study of identical twins. Study-level findings and limits: Twin-shared out-of-frame alpha sequences were enriched for low generation probability. Conclusions came from cross-sectional statistical analysis, not from following the same donors.

Unique molecular identifiers were present on the cDNA, and a universal primer site came from template switching. TCRdb passed the 5' RACE reads through MiXCR, listing each CDR3 protein once. Of 510,000 or so distinct CDR3 sequences detected, roughly 15% appear once; the ten largest clones hold roughly 0.46%. Separately, the same data were catalogued under a study of yellow fever vaccine responses in identical twins.

The chain combines TRBV12-3 or TRBV12-4 with TRBJ2-3; no clear D. The TCR originated in a woman younger than 30 in good health. The sample taken for sequencing was CD4+ T cells sorted from blood. CDR3 DNA: TGTGCCAGCAGTTTCAACATAGGCGGCACAGATACGCAGTATTTT. Encoded protein: CASSFNIGGTDTQYF.